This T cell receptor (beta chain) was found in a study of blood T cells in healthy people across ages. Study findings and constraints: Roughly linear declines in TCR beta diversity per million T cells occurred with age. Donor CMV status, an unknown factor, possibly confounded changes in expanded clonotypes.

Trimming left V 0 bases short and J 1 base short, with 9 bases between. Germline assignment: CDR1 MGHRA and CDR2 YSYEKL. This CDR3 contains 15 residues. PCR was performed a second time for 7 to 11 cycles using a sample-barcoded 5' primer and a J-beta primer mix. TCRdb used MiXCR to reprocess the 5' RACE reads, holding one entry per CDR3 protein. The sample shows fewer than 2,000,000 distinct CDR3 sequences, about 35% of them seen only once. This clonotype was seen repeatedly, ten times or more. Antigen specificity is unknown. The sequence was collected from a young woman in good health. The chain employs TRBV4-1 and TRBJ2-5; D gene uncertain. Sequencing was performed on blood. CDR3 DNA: TGCGCCAGCAGCCAAGATCCGAAGTCCCAAGAGACCCAGTACTTC. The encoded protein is CASSQDPKSQETQYF.